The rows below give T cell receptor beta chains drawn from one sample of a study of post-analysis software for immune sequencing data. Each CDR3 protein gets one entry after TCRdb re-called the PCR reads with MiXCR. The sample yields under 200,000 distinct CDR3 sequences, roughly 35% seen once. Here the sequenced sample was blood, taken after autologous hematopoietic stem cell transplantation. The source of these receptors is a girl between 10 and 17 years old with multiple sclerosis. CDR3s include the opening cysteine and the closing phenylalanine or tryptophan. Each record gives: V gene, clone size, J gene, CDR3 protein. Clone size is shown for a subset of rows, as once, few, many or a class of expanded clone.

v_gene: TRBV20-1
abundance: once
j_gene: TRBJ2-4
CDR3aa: CSAVGQGKNIQYF

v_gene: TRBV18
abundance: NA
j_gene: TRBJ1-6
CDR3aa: CASSPEGDSTPLHF

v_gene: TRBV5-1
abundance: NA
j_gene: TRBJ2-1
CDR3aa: CASSFHLAASYNEQFF

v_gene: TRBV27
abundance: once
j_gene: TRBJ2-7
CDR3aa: CASSLQTGFEQYF

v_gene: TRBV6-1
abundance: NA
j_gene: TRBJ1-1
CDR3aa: CASSRTRNVEAFF

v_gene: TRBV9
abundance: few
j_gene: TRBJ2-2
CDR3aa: CASSSGLAGDTGELFF

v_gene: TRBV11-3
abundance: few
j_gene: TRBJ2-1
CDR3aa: CASSLGQPLKNNEQFF

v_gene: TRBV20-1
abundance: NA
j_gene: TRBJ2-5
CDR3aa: CSAIPLAGGAETQYF

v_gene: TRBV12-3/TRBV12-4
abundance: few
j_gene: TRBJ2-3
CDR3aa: CASRPGTSGTAQYF

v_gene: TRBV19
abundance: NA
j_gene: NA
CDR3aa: CASSIDGPPRQTQYF

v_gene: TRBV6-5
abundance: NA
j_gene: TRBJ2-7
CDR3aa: CASSYSNLHEQYF

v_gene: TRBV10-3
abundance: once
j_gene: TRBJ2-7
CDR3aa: CAISGTSGSRTYEQYF

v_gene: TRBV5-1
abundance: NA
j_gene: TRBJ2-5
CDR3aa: CASTNPTGTGETQYF

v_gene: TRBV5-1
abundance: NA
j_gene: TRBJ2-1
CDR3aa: CASGPGTRIYNEQFF

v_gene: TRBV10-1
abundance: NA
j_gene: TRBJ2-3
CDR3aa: CASSPPGGDTQYF

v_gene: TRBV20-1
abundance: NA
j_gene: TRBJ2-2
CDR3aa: CSARDGQGAGTGELFF

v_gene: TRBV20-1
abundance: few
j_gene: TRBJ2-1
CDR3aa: CSASRRLAGGPSKLYNEQFF

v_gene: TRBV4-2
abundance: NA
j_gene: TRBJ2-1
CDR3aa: CASSQEQEAYNEQFF

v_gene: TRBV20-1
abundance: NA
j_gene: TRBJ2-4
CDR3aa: CSVPRERLAKNIQYF

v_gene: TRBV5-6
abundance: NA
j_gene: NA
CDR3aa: CASSNLAVQETQYF

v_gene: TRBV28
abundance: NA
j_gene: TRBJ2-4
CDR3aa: CASSLLAAKNIQYF

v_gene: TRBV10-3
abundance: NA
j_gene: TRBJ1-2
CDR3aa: CAISEPDRGGGYTF

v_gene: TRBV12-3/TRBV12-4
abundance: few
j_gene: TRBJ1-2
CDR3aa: CASSLFPGQYGYTF

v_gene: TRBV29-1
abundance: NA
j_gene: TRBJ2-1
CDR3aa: CSVVGLGVGYEQFF

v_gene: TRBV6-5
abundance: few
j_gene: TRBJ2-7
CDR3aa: CASRAPSGFGEQYF

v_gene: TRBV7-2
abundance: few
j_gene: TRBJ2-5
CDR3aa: CASSLGGREVETQYF

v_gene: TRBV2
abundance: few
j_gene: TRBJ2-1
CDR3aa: CASRDRRLYNEQFF

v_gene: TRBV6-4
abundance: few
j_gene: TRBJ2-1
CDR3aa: CASSATPDRDEQFF

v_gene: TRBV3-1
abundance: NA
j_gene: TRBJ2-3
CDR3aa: CASSPRQGCTDTQYF

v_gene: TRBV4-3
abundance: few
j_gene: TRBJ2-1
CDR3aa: CASSQEISGTPYNEQFF

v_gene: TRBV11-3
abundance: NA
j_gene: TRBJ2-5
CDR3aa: CASSLPDNQETQYF

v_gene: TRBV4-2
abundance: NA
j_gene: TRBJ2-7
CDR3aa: CASSLRDGLDEQYF